One sample yielded the 16 T cell receptor beta chains listed below, sequenced in a study of OX40 agonist ivuxolimab in advanced cancers. Measured with immunoSEQ multiplex PCR; TCRdb has only the in-frame clones, and not every one. The sample contains around 21,000 clones, approximately 78% of which appear only once. Material: CD4+ or CD8+ T cells sorted from blood, obtained in a trial of the OX40 agonist ivuxolimab. The receptors were gathered from an adult with an advanced solid tumor such as melanoma, head and neck, liver or kidney cancer.

This clone was observed a single time. The chain employs TRBV5-6 and TRBJ1-6; 9 nucleotides agree with TRBD1. Germline CDR1 reads SGHDT; CDR2 reads YYEEEE. Losses at the gene ends were 4 bases for V and 7 bases for J; bases not matched to a gene: 6. The CDR3 is 15 residues long. The CDR3 nucleotides are TGTGCCAGCAGCCCCGGACAGGGGCGGAATTCACCCCTCCACTTT. Its translation: CASSPGQGRNSPLHF.

The chain carries TRBV7-9 and TRBJ2-7; perhaps D is TRBD1 or TRBD2 (5 bases each). This CDR3 is built from 14 residues. Germline CDR1 SEHNR, CDR2 FQNEAQ (reference sequence). With 6 bases removed from V and 0 bases from J, the gap between germline ends came to 12 bases. The DNA of the CDR3 is TGTGCCAGCAGGTCCGGGACGGACTCCTACGAGCAGTACTTC. As protein: CASRSGTDSYEQYF.

V is TRBV15 and J is TRBJ1-1; D is possibly TRBD1 (5 bases). Per germline, CDR1 LNHNV and CDR2 YYDKDF (reference sequence). CDR3 length: 13 amino acids. V gave up 5 bases and J gave up 3 bases, with 10 bases separating them. The CDR3 DNA reads TGTGCCACCAGCCCGGGGGGGGACACTGAAGCTTTCTTT. Its translation is CATSPGGDTEAFF.

The V and J genes are TRBV13 and TRBJ2-7; the match to TRBD2 covers 12 bases. Germline CDR1 is PRHDT and CDR2 is FYEKMQ (reference sequence). The V segment lost 6 bases and the J segment 2 bases; nucleotides outside the gene matches: 8. The CDR3 extends over 16 amino acids. As DNA, the CDR3 is TGTGCCAGCAGGGTGACTAGCGGGGGTCACGCCTACGAGCAGTACTTC. Its translation: CASRVTSGGHAYEQYF.

The genes are TRBV27 and TRBJ2-5, with TRBD1 identical over 9 bases. The V segment lost 5 bases and the J segment 6 bases; nucleotides outside the gene matches: 4. Germline CDR1 is MNHEY and CDR2 is SMNVEV (reference sequence). The length of the CDR3 is 13 residues. The CDR3 protein is CASSQGTGKTQYF. DNA of the CDR3: TGTGCCAGCAGTCAGGGGACAGGGAAGACCCAGTACTTC.

A single count supports this clone. The V gene is TRBV2, the J gene TRBJ1-4, with 9 positions matching TRBD1. The germline CDR1 and CDR2 sequences are SNHLY and FYNNEI. The CDR3 runs to 15 residues. Trimming removed 1 base from V and 8 bases from J; junction bases left unmatched: 5. The CDR3 sequence: CASSEDRGLNEKLFF. The CDR3, as DNA: TGTGCCAGCAGTGAAGACAGGGGGCTGAACGAAAAACTGTTTTTT.

The chain joins TRBV15 to TRBJ2-5; 7 nucleotides agree with TRBD1. From germline, CDR1 is LNHNV and CDR2 YYDKDF (reference sequence). V trimming: 0 bases; J trimming: 5 bases; junction bases outside the gene matches: 21. This CDR3 region has 20 residues. The DNA for the CDR3 is TGTGCCACCAGCAGAGACTATGAACTCGTGGACAGGATAAACGGGGAGACCCAGTACTTC. Its protein product is CATSRDYELVDRINGETQYF.

This chain uses TRBV14 with TRBJ2-3; D unresolved. Germline V gene lookup returns CDR1 SGHDN and CDR2 FVKESK. This CDR3 spans 13 amino acids. Trimming took off 4 bases at V and 12 bases at J, with 17 bases between the two ends. Here the CDR3 reads CASSPYRDTIQYF. For the CDR3, the DNA is TGTGCCAGCAGCCCTTATCGAGACACAATTCAGTATTTT. Variable domain in full (rest from reference TRBV14 and TRBJ2-3): EAGVTQFPSHSVIEKGQTVTLRCDPISGHDNLYWYRRVMGKEIKFLLHFVKESKQDESGMPNNRFLAERTGGTYSTLKVQPAELEDSGVYFCASSPYRDTIQYFGPGTRLTVL.

The chain recombines TRBV19 with TRBJ2-7; D is undetermined. CDR1 is LNHDA, CDR2 SQIVND, per germline (reference sequence). This CDR3 has 13 residues. V was clipped by 3 bases and J by 4 bases, with 10 bases between them. CDR3 coding DNA: TGTGCCAGTAGTATTTACGTCCAGTACGAGCAGTACTTC. Its protein is CASSIYVQYEQYF.

This chain connects TRBV29-1 to TRBJ2-2; 7 nucleotides line up with TRBD1. Germline V gives CDR1 SQVTM, CDR2 ANQGSEA. V shed 3 bases and J 6 bases; nucleotides not matched to a gene: 7. The CDR3 length is 14 residues. CDR3 protein: CSVEWSQGAGELFF. CDR3 bases: TGCAGCGTTGAGTGGTCCCAGGGGGCCGGGGAGCTGTTTTTT.

The rearrangement uses TRBV5-4 and TRBJ1-2; no clear D gene. The CDR3 sequence is 15 residues long. Germline-derived CDR1 and CDR2 are SGHNT and YYREEE (reference sequence). Trimming left V 4 bases short and J 0 bases short, with 13 bases between. The CDR3: CASSHYTDPNYGYTF. As DNA, the CDR3 is TGTGCCAGCAGCCACTATACAGACCCTAACTATGGCTACACCTTC.

The J gene is TRBJ1-1, the V gene TRBV4-1; D is ambiguous. This CDR3 comprises 14 residues. V dropped 6 bases and J dropped 0 bases, with 11 bases sitting between them. Germline V lookup: CDR1 MGHRA, CDR2 YSYEKL. The DNA for the CDR3 is TGCGCCAGCAGTCTCAGGATTTTGAACACTGAAGCTTTCTTT. Its translation is CASSLRILNTEAFF.

V usage is TRBV15 and J usage is TRBJ2-7, with D possibly TRBD2 on 6 matching bases. CDR1 is LNHNV and CDR2 is YYDKDF in the germline V gene (reference sequence). V was cut by 1 base and J by 6 bases, with 19 bases left in between. The CDR3 consists of 16 residues. The chain's CDR3 is CATSRAAGLESGEQYF. The DNA for the CDR3 is TGTGCCACCAGCAGAGCAGCGGGCCTAGAGAGTGGCGAGCAGTACTTC. The full variable domain, rest sourced from reference TRBV15 and TRBJ2-7, is DAMVIQNPRYQVTQFGKPVTLSCSQTLNHNVMYWYQQKSSQAPKLLFHYYDKDFNNEADTPDNFQSRRPNTSFCFLDIRSPGLGDTAMYLCATSRAAGLESGEQYFGPGTRLTVT.

The rearrangement uses TRBV7-9 and TRBJ2-2; D not certain. V dropped 1 base and J dropped 8 bases, with 5 bases sitting between them. Germline CDR1 is SEHNR and CDR2 is FQNEAQ (reference sequence). CDR3 size: 12 residues. The CDR3 reads CASSLEAGELFF. CDR3 nucleotides: TGTGCCAGCAGCTTAGAAGCTGGGGAGCTGTTTTTT.

A remark on this clone: The same CDR3 arises from other DNA sequences in this sample as well. V is TRBV27 and J is TRBJ2-7, with a tentative D call TRBD1 (5 bases). V shed 1 base and J shed 2 bases, with 9 bases lying between them. The CDR3 is made up of 14 amino acids. Germline V gene sequence: CDR1 MNHEY, CDR2 SMNVEV (reference sequence). This CDR3 reads CASSLFQGAYEQYF. CDR3 nucleotides: TGTGCCAGCAGTTTATTTCAGGGCGCCTACGAGCAGTACTTC.

V and J are TRBV5-6 and TRBJ2-3; 11 positions agree with TRBD2. The J segment lost 4 bases and the V segment lost 3 bases, leaving 7 bases of the junction unmatched. The CDR3 is 16 amino acids. Germline CDR1 SGHDT, CDR2 YYEEEE. Here the CDR3 DNA reads TGTGCCAGCAGCTCCTTGACTAGCGGGGTAGCAGATACGCAGTATTTT. This gives the protein CASSSLTSGVADTQYF.